The 14 T cell receptor beta chains presented below share a single source sample, sequenced in a study of blood T cell repertoires in COVID-19. The method was immunoSEQ multiplex PCR; TCRdb's version includes in-frame clones alone and lacks a portion of them. The sample includes a few hundred thousand clones, roughly 88% of them seen just once. The material sequenced was PBMCs or T cells enriched from blood (not recorded which). The source of these receptors is a woman aged 50 to 65 who had recovered from COVID-19.

Written as DNA, the CDR3 is TGTGCCAGCAGCTTGTGGGGTAGCGGGAGTTACGGAGAGACCCAGTACTTC. Residues: CASSLWGSGSYGETQYF. The chain couples TRBV5-4 to TRBJ2-5, with TRBD2 matching 9 bases. The CDR3 runs to 17 residues. The J segment lost 4 bases and the V segment lost 1 base, leaving 11 bases of the junction unmatched. CDR1 SGHNT and CDR2 YYREEE come from the germline V gene (reference sequence). Combining the CDR3 with reference TRBV5-4 and TRBJ2-5 gives the whole variable domain ETGVTQSPTHLIKTRGQQVTLRCSSQSGHNTVSWYQQALGQGPQFIFQYYREEENGRGNFPPRFSGLQFPNYSSELNVNALELDDSALYLCASSLWGSGSYGETQYFGPGTRLLVL.

The CDR3 nucleotides read TGTGCCAGCAGCCAAAGCGGGAGGAGGGATACGCAGTATTTT. Protein sequence: CASSQSGRRDTQYF. The chain employs TRBV3-1 (or the pseudogene TRBV3-2) and TRBJ2-3; 9 bases fit TRBD2. This CDR3 spans 14 amino acids. Germline V lookup: CDR1 LGHDT, CDR2 YNNKEL (reference sequence). V gave up 2 bases and J gave up 6 bases; unmatched junction bases: 3.

The chain is built from TRBV5-5 and TRBJ1-5; 12 bases are a match to TRBD1. J gave up 2 bases and V 4 bases, and 4 bases lay outside the gene matches. This CDR3 has 16 amino acids. CDR1 SGHKS and CDR2 YYEKEE come from the germline V gene (reference sequence). CDR3: CASSTGQGAGNQPQHF. The CDR3, as DNA: TGTGCCAGCAGCACGGGACAGGGGGCAGGCAATCAGCCCCAGCATTTT.

The chain employs TRBV10-1 and TRBJ2-1; perhaps TRBD2 as D (5 bases). The CDR3 length is 15 residues. The germline V gene has CDR1 WNHNN and CDR2 SYGVQD (reference sequence). V was clipped by 6 bases and J by 0 bases, with 12 bases between them. The CDR3 is CASSTRVGSYNEQFF. Here the CDR3 DNA reads TGCGCCAGCAGCACGAGGGTAGGCTCCTACAATGAGCAGTTCTTC.

This rearrangement joins TRBV3-1 (or the pseudogene TRBV3-2) to TRBJ1-1; 7 bases are a match to TRBD1. Trimming at V came to 5 bases and at J to 5 bases, leaving 11 bases not matched to a gene. Looked up from germline, CDR1 is LGHDT and CDR2 is YNNKEL (reference sequence). The CDR3 runs to 15 residues. The CDR3 region has the DNA TGTGCCAGCAGCTCACGGACAGGATTGGGAACTGAAGCTTTCTTT. Its protein product is CASSSRTGLGTEAFF.

In its sample, this clone was seen a few times. The rearrangement uses TRBV5-8 and TRBJ1-4; no clear D gene. Deletions cut 0 bases from V and 8 bases from J, with 11 bases between. Germline CDR1 is SGHTS and CDR2 is YDEGEE. CDR3 length: 14 amino acids. The chain's CDR3 is CASSLGRGIEKLFF. The CDR3 nucleotides are TGTGCCAGCAGCTTGGGTCGGGGTATCGAAAAACTGTTTTTT.

The chain joins TRBV18 to TRBJ2-1; D is ambiguous. The CDR3 loop spans 12 amino acids. Germline V lookup: CDR1 KGHSH, CDR2 LQKENI. V dropped 0 bases and J dropped 10 bases, with 7 bases sitting between them. The CDR3: CASSPPSREQFF. The CDR3 DNA reads TGTGCCAGCTCACCACCGAGCCGAGAGCAGTTCTTC.

This clone was detected only once. The CDR3 loop is CASSYGGRELFF. CDR3 bases: TGTGCCAGCAGTTACGGAGGGAGGGAGCTGTTTTTT. This chain uses TRBV6-2 or TRBV6-3 with TRBJ2-2; possibly TRBD2 for D (6 bases). This CDR3 has 12 amino acids. Trimming shortened V by 2 bases and J by 9 bases, and 7 bases separated the two germline ends. CDR1 and CDR2 (germline): MNHEY, SVGEGT.

This chain links TRBV27 with TRBJ2-3; TRBD2 aligns across 10 bases. J lost 3 bases, V lost 2 bases, and 5 bases had no gene match. CDR1 and CDR2 (germline): MNHEY, SMNVEV (reference sequence). The CDR3 loop spans 16 amino acids. CDR3 loop: CASSLGASGRTDTQYF. The CDR3 DNA follows: TGTGCCAGCAGTTTAGGGGCTAGCGGGAGAACAGATACGCAGTATTTT.

The J gene is TRBJ2-7, the V gene TRBV6-5; D perhaps matches TRBD2 (6 bases). V lost 6 bases and J 5 bases, leaving 17 bases between the germline ends. The germline CDR1 and CDR2 sequences are MNHEY and SVGAGI. The CDR3 length is 14 residues. CDR3: CASRASAGRNEQYF. The CDR3 nucleotides read TGTGCCAGCAGGGCTAGCGCGGGAAGAAACGAGCAGTACTTC.

CDR3 loop: CASTYSPNTEAFF. The CDR3 nucleotides are TGTGCCAGTACTTATTCCCCCAACACTGAAGCTTTCTTT. The chain is built from TRBV19 and TRBJ1-1; D unresolved. This CDR3 is built from 13 residues. Germline V gene sequence: CDR1 LNHDA, CDR2 SQIVND (reference sequence). V was trimmed by 7 bases and J by 2 bases, leaving 11 bases between them.

The chain is built from TRBV10-3 and TRBJ1-1; 9 bases align to TRBD1. CDR1 and CDR2 from the germline V gene are ENHRY and SYGVKD. The V and J ends lost 6 bases and 4 bases, in that order; junction bases with no gene match: 12. The CDR3 loop spans 16 amino acids. In nucleotides, the CDR3 is TGTGCCATCAGGGAACAGGGGGCAGGGAGTAGCACTGAAGCTTTCTTT. Translated: CAIREQGAGSSTEAFF.

For this clone: Other DNA sequences in the sample encode the same CDR3. The chain links TRBV28 to TRBJ1-4, with D possibly being TRBD1 (5 bases). This CDR3 region has 14 residues. Germline V gene sequence: CDR1 MDHEN, CDR2 SYDVKM. V was cut by 6 bases and J by 1 base, with 9 bases left in between. The CDR3 is CASRRGGTNEKLFF. Here the CDR3 DNA reads TGTGCCAGCAGGCGGGGGGGAACTAATGAAAAACTGTTTTTT.

The chain links TRBV5-4 to TRBJ2-1, with 9 bases matching TRBD1. Germline assignment: CDR1 SGHNT and CDR2 YYREEE (reference sequence). After removal of 3 bases from V and 1 base from J, the junction contained 2 bases not matched to a gene. The CDR3 length is 15 residues. The CDR3 loop is CASSSGQGSYNEQFF. CDR3 sequence (DNA): TGTGCCAGCAGCTCAGGACAGGGGTCCTACAATGAGCAGTTCTTC.